The TCR beta chain described here comes from a study of regulatory T cells in long-lasting Graves disease. Libraries of TCR beta came from iRepertoire HTBI primers plus Arm-PCR of CDR3 regions. Via MiXCR, TCRdb re-called the multiplex PCR reads, giving one row per CDR3 protein. The sample has approximately 400,000 distinct CDR3 sequences, 15% seen once. This sample's time point: newly diagnosed GD, antithyroid drugs for less than 3 months. PBMCs provided the RNA from which the TCR library was made. The CDR3 length is 13 residues. Trimming took off 5 bases at V and 0 bases at J, with 7 bases between the two ends. Germline CDR1 and CDR2: MNHEY and SVGEGT. This clonotype has just a few counts. The same sample was also used in a study of T cells in Graves' hyperthyroidism and ophthalmopathy. That source notes: Thyroid ultrasound and orbital computed tomography, with clinical symptoms and serum thyroxine and TRAb, informed diagnoses.

This specimen was peripheral blood mononuclear cells (PBMCs), taken at new diagnosis, from a patient treated with antithyroid drugs. J is TRBJ1-1 and V is TRBV6-2 or TRBV6-3; D uncertain. The receptor's source is a woman aged 25 to 39 with Graves disease. Here the CDR3 reads CASSRKLNTEAFF. The DNA of the CDR3 is TGTGCCAGCAGTCGGAAATTGAACACTGAAGCTTTCTTT.